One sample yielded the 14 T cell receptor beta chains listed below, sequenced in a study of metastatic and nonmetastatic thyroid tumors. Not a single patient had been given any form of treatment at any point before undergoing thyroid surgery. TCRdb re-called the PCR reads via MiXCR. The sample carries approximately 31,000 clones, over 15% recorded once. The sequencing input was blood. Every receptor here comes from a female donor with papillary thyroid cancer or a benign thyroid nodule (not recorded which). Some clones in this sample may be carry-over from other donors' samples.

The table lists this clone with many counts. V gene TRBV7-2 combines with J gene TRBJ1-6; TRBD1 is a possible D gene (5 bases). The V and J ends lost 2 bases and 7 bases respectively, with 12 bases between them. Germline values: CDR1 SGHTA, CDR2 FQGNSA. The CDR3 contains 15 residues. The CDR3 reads CASSLSPGTNSPLHF. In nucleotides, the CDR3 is TGTGCCAGCAGCTTAAGCCCAGGGACGAATTCACCCCTCCACTTT. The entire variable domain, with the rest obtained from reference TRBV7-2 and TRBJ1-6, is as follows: GAGVSQSPSNKVTEKGKDVELRCDPISGHTALYWYRQSLGQGLEFLIYFQGNSAPDKSGLPSDRFSAERTGGSVSTLTIQRTQQEDSAVYLCASSLSPGTNSPLHFGNGTRLTVT.

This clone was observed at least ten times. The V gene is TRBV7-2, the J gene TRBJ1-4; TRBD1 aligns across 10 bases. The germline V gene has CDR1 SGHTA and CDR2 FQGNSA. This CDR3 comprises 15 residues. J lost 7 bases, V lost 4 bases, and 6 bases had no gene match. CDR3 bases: TGTGCCAGCAGCTCCTCGCGGGACAGGGGTGAAAAACTGTTTTTT. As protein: CASSSSRDRGEKLFF. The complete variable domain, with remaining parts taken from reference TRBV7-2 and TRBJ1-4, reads GAGVSQSPSNKVTEKGKDVELRCDPISGHTALYWYRQSLGQGLEFLIYFQGNSAPDKSGLPSDRFSAERTGGSVSTLTIQRTQQEDSAVYLCASSSSRDRGEKLFFGSGTQLSVL.

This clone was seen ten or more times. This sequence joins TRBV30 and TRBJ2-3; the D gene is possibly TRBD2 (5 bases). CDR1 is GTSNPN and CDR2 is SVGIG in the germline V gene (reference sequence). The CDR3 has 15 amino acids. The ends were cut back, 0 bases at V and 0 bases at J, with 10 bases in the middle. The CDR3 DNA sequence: TGTGCCTGGAGTGTAGGCGGGCAGAGCACAGATACGCAGTATTTT. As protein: CAWSVGGQSTDTQYF. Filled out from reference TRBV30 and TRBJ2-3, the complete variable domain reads SQTIHQWPATLVQPVGSPLSLECTVEGTSNPNLYWYRQAAGRGLQLLFYSVGIGQISSEVPQNLSASRPQDRQFILSSKKLLLSDSGFYLCAWSVGGQSTDTQYFGPGTRLTVL.

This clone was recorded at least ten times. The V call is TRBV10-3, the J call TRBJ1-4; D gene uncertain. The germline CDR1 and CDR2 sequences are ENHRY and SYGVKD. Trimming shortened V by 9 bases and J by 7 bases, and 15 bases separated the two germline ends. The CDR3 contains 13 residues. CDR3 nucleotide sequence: TGTGCCATTAGAGACGAGTGGGCTGAAAAACTGTTTTTT. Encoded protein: CAIRDEWAEKLFF.

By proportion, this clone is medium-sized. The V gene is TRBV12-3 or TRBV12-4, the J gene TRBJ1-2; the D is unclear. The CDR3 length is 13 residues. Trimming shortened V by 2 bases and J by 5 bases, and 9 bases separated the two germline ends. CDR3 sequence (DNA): TGTGCCAGCAGTTTAAGGAGGTTATATGGCTACACCTTC. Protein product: CASSLRRLYGYTF.

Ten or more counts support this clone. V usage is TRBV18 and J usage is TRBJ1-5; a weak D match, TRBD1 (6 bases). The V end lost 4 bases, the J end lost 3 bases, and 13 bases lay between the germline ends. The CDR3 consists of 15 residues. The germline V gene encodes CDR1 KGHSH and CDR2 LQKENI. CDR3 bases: TGTGCCAGCTCACTGTTCAGGGGATACAATCAGCCCCAGCATTTT. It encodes CASSLFRGYNQPQHF.

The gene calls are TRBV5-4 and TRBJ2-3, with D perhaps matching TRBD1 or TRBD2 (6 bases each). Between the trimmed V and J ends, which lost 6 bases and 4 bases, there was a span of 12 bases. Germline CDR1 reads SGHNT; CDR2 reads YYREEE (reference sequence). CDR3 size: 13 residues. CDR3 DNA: TGTGCCAGCACCAAGAGGGGGGCAGATACGCAGTATTTT. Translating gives CASTKRGADTQYF.

CDR3 amino acids: CASSLVASRNTEAFF. The CDR3 bases are TGTGCCAGCAGCTTGGTCGCGTCCCGGAACACTGAAGCTTTCTTT. V is TRBV5-4 and J is TRBJ1-1; D is uncertain. Trimming cost V 0 bases and J 1 base, with 10 bases left between them. The germline CDR1 and CDR2 sequences are SGHNT and YYREEE (reference sequence). This CDR3 contains 15 residues. The full variable domain, its missing parts supplied by reference TRBV5-4 and TRBJ1-1, is ETGVTQSPTHLIKTRGQQVTLRCSSQSGHNTVSWYQQALGQGPQFIFQYYREEENGRGNFPPRFSGLQFPNYSSELNVNALELDDSALYLCASSLVASRNTEAFFGQGTRLTVV.

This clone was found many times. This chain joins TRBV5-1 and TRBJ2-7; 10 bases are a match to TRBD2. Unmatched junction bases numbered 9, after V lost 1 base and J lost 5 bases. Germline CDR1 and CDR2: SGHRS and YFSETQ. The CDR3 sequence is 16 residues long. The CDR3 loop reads CASSLIPLAGVNEQYF. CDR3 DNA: TGCGCCAGCAGCTTGATCCCGCTAGCGGGAGTAAACGAGCAGTACTTC.

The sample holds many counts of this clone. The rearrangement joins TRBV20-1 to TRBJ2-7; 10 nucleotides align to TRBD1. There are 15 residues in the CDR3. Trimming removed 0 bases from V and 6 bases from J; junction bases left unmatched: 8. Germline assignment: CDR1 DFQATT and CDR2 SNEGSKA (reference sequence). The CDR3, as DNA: TGCAGTGCTAGAGATCCCGGGACAGGGGAAGGCGAGCAGTACTTC. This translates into CSARDPGTGEGEQYF.

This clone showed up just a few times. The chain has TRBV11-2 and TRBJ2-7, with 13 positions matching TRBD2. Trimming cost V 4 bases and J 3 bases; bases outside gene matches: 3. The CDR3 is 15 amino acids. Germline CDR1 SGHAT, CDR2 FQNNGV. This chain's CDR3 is CASSSRLAGGYEQYF. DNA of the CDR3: TGTGCCAGCAGCTCCCGACTAGCGGGGGGCTACGAGCAGTACTTC.

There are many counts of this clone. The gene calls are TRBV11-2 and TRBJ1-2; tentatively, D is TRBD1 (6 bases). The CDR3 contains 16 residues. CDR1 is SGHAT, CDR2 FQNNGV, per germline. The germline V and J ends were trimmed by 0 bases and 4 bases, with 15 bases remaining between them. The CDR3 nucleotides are TGTGCCAGCAGCTTAGATGAGAGGGGGTACCTCTATGGCTACACCTTC. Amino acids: CASSLDERGYLYGYTF.

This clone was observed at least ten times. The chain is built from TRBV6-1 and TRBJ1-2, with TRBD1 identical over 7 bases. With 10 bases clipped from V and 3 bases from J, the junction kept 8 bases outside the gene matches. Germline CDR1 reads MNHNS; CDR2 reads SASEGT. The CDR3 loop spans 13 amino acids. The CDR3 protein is CATKTQGYYGYTF. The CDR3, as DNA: TGTGCCACTAAAACACAGGGGTACTATGGCTACACCTTC.

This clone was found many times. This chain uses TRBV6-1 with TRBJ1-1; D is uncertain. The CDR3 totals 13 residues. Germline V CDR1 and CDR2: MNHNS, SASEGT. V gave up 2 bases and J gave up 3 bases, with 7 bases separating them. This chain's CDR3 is CASSESGDTEAFF. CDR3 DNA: TGTGCCAGCAGTGAATCCGGGGACACTGAAGCTTTCTTT.